Shown below are 27 T cell receptor beta chains from a single sample sequenced in a study of blood T cell repertoires in COVID-19. Clones were sequenced by immunoSEQ multiplex PCR, and TCRdb holds only the in-frame ones, with some missing. Among 90,000 to 120,000 clones listed, about four fifths were seen once. The sample comprised peripheral blood. These receptors were obtained from an older man with acute or convalescent COVID-19.

The chain links TRBV6-5 to TRBJ2-7; TRBD1 matches at 7 bases. The CDR3 has 15 amino acids. Germline assignment: CDR1 MNHEY and CDR2 SVGAGI. With V trimmed by 7 bases and J by 3 bases, 12 bases remained unmatched. CDR3 sequence: CASKVNIQGNYEQYF. The CDR3 nucleotides are TGTGCCAGCAAAGTAAATATACAGGGGAACTACGAGCAGTACTTC.

In its sample, this clone was seen once. The chain combines TRBV7-9 with TRBJ1-5; TRBD1 might be the D (6 bases). The V end was cut by 5 bases, the J end by 0 bases, with 8 bases between. The length of the CDR3 is 14 residues. Germline V gives CDR1 SEHNR, CDR2 FQNEAQ (reference sequence). The CDR3 coding sequence is TGTGCCAGCAGCCGGGACACTAGCAATCAGCCCCAGCATTTT. This gives the protein CASSRDTSNQPQHF.

The chain couples TRBV19 to TRBJ2-1; 7 bases are shared with TRBD2. The CDR3 runs to 15 residues. Per germline, CDR1 LNHDA and CDR2 SQIVND (reference sequence). V gave up 3 bases and J gave up 9 bases; unmatched junction bases: 11. DNA of the CDR3: TGTGCCAGTAGTATGGAGACTAGCTCATTCCCTGAGCAGTTCTTC. Amino acid sequence: CASSMETSSFPEQFF.

This chain joins TRBV6-5 and TRBJ2-7; 9 nucleotides line up with TRBD1. The ends lost 8 bases at V and 1 base at J; junction bases unmatched: 6. Germline loops: CDR1 MNHEY, CDR2 SVGAGI. This CDR3 is 14 amino acids long. CDR3 nucleotide sequence: TGTGCCAGCCGATCGACAGGGGGGTCCTACGAGCAGTACTTC. Its translation: CASRSTGGSYEQYF.

The V call is TRBV19, the J call TRBJ2-2, with TRBD1 identical over 7 bases. The CDR3 length is 14 residues. Germline CDR1 reads LNHDA; CDR2 reads SQIVND (reference sequence). J gave up 1 base and V 11 bases, and 7 bases lay outside the gene matches. CDR3 nucleotide sequence: TGTGCCGGGCAGAGGACAGGGAACACCGGGGAGCTGTTTTTT. This codes for CAGQRTGNTGELFF.

CDR3: CAISDNRGETQYF. CDR3 nucleotide sequence: TGTGCCATCAGTGATAACAGGGGAGAGACCCAGTACTTC. The gene calls are TRBV10-3 and TRBJ2-5; 7 bases map to TRBD1. The V gene end was trimmed by 3 bases and the J gene end by 4 bases; junction bases not matched to a gene: 2. The CDR3 is 13 amino acids. The germline gives CDR1 ENHRY, CDR2 SYGVKD.

The chain carries TRBV15 and TRBJ2-7; tentative D call: TRBD1 (6 bases). The V gene lost 2 bases and the J gene lost 1 base, with 9 bases spanning the gap. Germline CDR1 and CDR2: LNHNV and YYDKDF (reference sequence). The CDR3 is 14 amino acids. The CDR3 loop reads CATSRWGQSYEQYF. CDR3 nucleotides: TGTGCCACCAGCAGATGGGGGCAGTCCTACGAGCAGTACTTC.

The CDR3 bases are TGTGCCAGCAGCCAAGAAGCGGGGAACACTGAAGCTTTCTTT. Translation gives CASSQEAGNTEAFF. The chain employs TRBV3-1 (or the pseudogene TRBV3-2) and TRBJ1-1; D is uncertain. Germline assignment: CDR1 LGHDT and CDR2 YNNKEL (reference sequence). V was trimmed by 0 bases and J by 1 base, leaving 6 bases between them. The CDR3 runs 14 residues.

This clone was counted a few times. For the CDR3, the DNA is TGTGCCAGCAGCAAAAGAGACACCATATATTTT. It translates to CASSKRDTIYF. The chain combines TRBV21-1 with TRBJ1-3. TRBV21-1 is recorded as a pseudogene. The CDR3 is 11 residues long.

V and J are TRBV6-5 and TRBJ2-1; 8 bases match TRBD1. The CDR3 loop spans 15 amino acids. Germline-derived CDR1 and CDR2 are MNHEY and SVGAGI. V trimming: 5 bases; J trimming: 4 bases; junction bases outside the gene matches: 7. CDR3 in DNA: TGTGCCAGCAGTAGACAGGGGAGCGAGTACAATGAGCAGTTCTTC. Translation: CASSRQGSEYNEQFF.

The J gene is TRBJ1-5, the V gene TRBV9; 9 bases line up with TRBD1. The CDR3 totals 15 residues. V gave up 4 bases and J gave up 7 bases; unmatched junction bases: 9. Germline V gene lookup returns CDR1 SGDLS and CDR2 YYNGEE. This chain's CDR3 is CASSPRDRVEQPQHF. CDR3 sequence (DNA): TGTGCCAGCAGCCCCCGGGACAGGGTTGAACAGCCCCAGCATTTT. Looking up the rest from reference TRBV9 and TRBJ1-5 gives the full variable domain: DSGVTQTPKHLITATGQRVTLRCSPRSGDLSVYWYQQSLDQGLQFLIQYYNGEERAKGNILERFSAQQFPDLHSELNLSSLELGDSALYFCASSPRDRVEQPQHFGDGTRLSIL.

This chain joins TRBV6-1 and TRBJ1-5; 7 bases line up with TRBD1. Trimming removed 1 base from V and 5 bases from J; junction bases left unmatched: 8. Germline loops: CDR1 MNHNS, CDR2 SASEGT. The CDR3 is made up of 16 amino acids. The CDR3 loop is CASSEGGAGGYQPQHF. Written as DNA, the CDR3 is TGTGCCAGCAGTGAAGGAGGGGCAGGGGGTTATCAGCCCCAGCATTTT.

This clone was counted a few times. The chain couples TRBV12-3 or TRBV12-4 to TRBJ1-6; tentatively, D is TRBD1 (6 bases). Between the trimmed V and J ends, which lost 6 bases and 8 bases, there was a span of 8 bases. This CDR3 spans 12 amino acids. The CDR3 DNA reads as TGTGCCAGCAGAACAGGGTATTCACCCCTCCACTTT. Translation gives CASRTGYSPLHF.

This chain links TRBV7-2 with TRBJ1-1; 7 bases line up with TRBD1. CDR3 length equals 16 residues. Looked up from germline, CDR1 is SGHTA and CDR2 is FQGNSA. Unmatched junction bases numbered 7, after V lost 3 bases and J lost 0 bases. The CDR3 bases are TGTGCCAGCAGCTTGTTAGGCAGGGGGTTGAACACTGAAGCTTTCTTT. Its protein product is CASSLLGRGLNTEAFF. The full variable domain, completed using reference TRBV7-2 and TRBJ1-1, is GAGVSQSPSNKVTEKGKDVELRCDPISGHTALYWYRQSLGQGLEFLIYFQGNSAPDKSGLPSDRFSAERTGGSVSTLTIQRTQQEDSAVYLCASSLLGRGLNTEAFFGQGTRLTVV.

The V call is TRBV3-1 (or the pseudogene TRBV3-2), the J call TRBJ2-5, with D possibly TRBD2 on 6 matching bases. Germline CDR1 and CDR2: LGHDT and YNNKEL (reference sequence). CDR3 size: 15 residues. Trimming pared 3 bases from V and 5 bases from J, leaving 16 bases between. The CDR3 DNA is TGTGCCAGCAGCCAGAGGGGTCAGGCGGGGGAGACCCAGTACTTC. Translation: CASSQRGQAGETQYF.

The V and J genes are TRBV2 and TRBJ2-3, with D possibly matching TRBD1 (6 bases). The CDR3 has 16 residues. CDR1 and CDR2 from the germline V gene are SNHLY and FYNNEI. V shed 5 bases and J shed 0 bases, with 15 bases lying between them. CDR3 region: CASSQDSPPSTDTQYF. CDR3 nucleotides: TGTGCCAGCAGTCAGGACAGCCCTCCTAGCACAGATACGCAGTATTTT.

The chain couples TRBV19 to TRBJ1-3; TRBD1 might be the D (5 bases). CDR3 length: 14 residues. The V gene's germline CDR1 is LNHDA and CDR2 SQIVND (reference sequence). V dropped 9 bases and J dropped 0 bases, with 12 bases sitting between them. Written as DNA, the CDR3 is TGTGCCAGCAACGACAGAGGCTCTGGAAACACCATATATTTT. It is translated as CASNDRGSGNTIYF.

The chain links TRBV14 to TRBJ2-2; 9 nucleotides match TRBD1. The trim removed 1 base at V and 4 bases at J, leaving 1 base unmatched. This CDR3 has 15 amino acids. The germline V gene encodes CDR1 SGHDN and CDR2 FVKESK. In DNA form, the CDR3 reads TGTGCCAGCAGCCAAGGACAGGGGGTCACCGGGGAGCTGTTTTTT. This gives the protein CASSQGQGVTGELFF.

The CDR3 loop reads CASSFRGTGLYEQYF. Written as DNA, the CDR3 is TGTGCCAGCAGCTTCCGCGGGACGGGCCTATACGAGCAGTACTTC. J is TRBJ2-7 and V is TRBV5-6; D is perhaps TRBD2 (6 bases). Trimming removed 2 bases from V and 4 bases from J, with 16 bases in between. Germline loops: CDR1 SGHDT, CDR2 YYEEEE. The CDR3 runs to 15 residues.

V and J are TRBV10-1 and TRBJ2-3, with 9 positions matching TRBD2. Germline trimming cut 5 bases from V and 11 bases from J; bases unmatched to any gene: 8. CDR1 and CDR2 (germline): WNHNN, SYGVQD (reference sequence). This CDR3 is 13 amino acids long. The DNA of the CDR3 is TGCGCCAGCAGTAGCGGGGGGTCAAGTCGGCAGTATTTT. Translation: CASSSGGSSRQYF.

This chain connects TRBV9 to TRBJ1-4; possible D gene TRBD1, 6 bases. The length of the CDR3 is 14 residues. Germline CDR1 SGDLS, CDR2 YYNGEE. V lost 4 bases, J lost 8 bases, and 15 bases lay in between. The CDR3 sequence: CASSPGGREEKLFF. Here the CDR3 DNA reads TGTGCCAGCAGCCCCGGGGGGCGCGAGGAAAAACTGTTTTTT.

The chain has TRBV19 and TRBJ2-5; 11 positions match TRBD2. With V trimmed by 8 bases and J by 5 bases, 7 bases remained unmatched. Germline CDR1 LNHDA, CDR2 SQIVND (reference sequence). The CDR3 runs 14 residues. The CDR3 region is CASGSGGGGETQYF. The CDR3 nucleotides read TGTGCCAGTGGTAGCGGGGGGGGAGGTGAGACCCAGTACTTC.

V and J are TRBV12-5 and TRBJ1-1; D unclear. Germline V gives CDR1 LGHNT, CDR2 FRNRAP. There are 11 residues in the CDR3. The V gene lost 7 bases and the J gene lost 2 bases, with 5 bases spanning the gap. The CDR3 here is CASAPNTEAFF. The CDR3 DNA reads as TGTGCTAGTGCTCCCAACACTGAAGCTTTCTTT.

This clone was recorded many times. V is TRBV5-1 and J is TRBJ1-2, with 9 bases lining up with TRBD1. The germline V gene encodes CDR1 SGHRS and CDR2 YFSETQ. The junction had 12 bases not matched to a gene; V was cut back by 3 bases and J by 6 bases. CDR3 size: 16 residues. The CDR3 loop reads CASSSESSGTGNGYTF. The DNA of the CDR3 is TGCGCCAGCAGCTCGGAAAGCTCCGGGACAGGGAATGGCTACACCTTC.

This clone was observed a single time. V usage is TRBV5-1 and J usage is TRBJ2-3, with 13 bases matching TRBD2. Looked up from germline, CDR1 is SGHRS and CDR2 is YFSETQ. V shed 2 bases, J shed 1 base, and the junction held 13 bases outside the gene matches. The CDR3 has 20 amino acids. This CDR3 is CASSFTGETSGGSRTDTQYF. Here the CDR3 DNA reads TGCGCCAGCAGCTTCACGGGCGAGACTAGCGGGGGGTCCCGCACAGATACGCAGTATTTT. The complete variable domain, with remaining parts taken from reference TRBV5-1 and TRBJ2-3, reads KAGVTQTPRYLIKTRGQQVTLSCSPISGHRSVSWYQQTPGQGLQFLFEYFSETQRNKGNFPGRFSGRQFSNSRSEMNVSTLELGDSALYLCASSFTGETSGGSRTDTQYFGPGTRLTVL.

The chain recombines TRBV5-6 with TRBJ1-6; 7 bases match TRBD1. V shed 4 bases and J 6 bases; nucleotides not matched to a gene: 16. Per germline, CDR1 SGHDT and CDR2 YYEEEE. The CDR3 extends over 18 amino acids. The CDR3 sequence is CASSPMDRQGWGNSPLHF. The CDR3 coding sequence is TGTGCCAGCAGCCCCATGGACCGACAGGGTTGGGGTAATTCACCCCTCCACTTT.

The chain has TRBV19 and TRBJ2-5; D is undetermined. V lost 5 bases, J lost 2 bases, and 9 bases lay in between. The V gene's germline CDR1 is LNHDA and CDR2 SQIVND (reference sequence). This CDR3 region has 13 residues. The CDR3 DNA is TGTGCCAGTAGTTCGTCCGGGCAAGAGACCCAGTACTTC. It is translated as CASSSSGQETQYF.